The 9 T cell receptor beta chains listed next were all sequenced from one sample in a study of technical replicates of blood from a handful of donors. The repertoire was sequenced with immunoSEQ multiplex PCR; TCRdb's copy has only in-frame clones and lacks some. Of under 85,000 clones listed, nearly 95% were seen once; the top ten hold 0.3% to 0.45%. Sequenced material: T cells isolated from PBMCs. The source of these receptors is a human donor in good health.

The V and J genes are TRBV4-1 and TRBJ1-4; possibly TRBD1 for D (6 bases). Deletions cut 0 bases from V and 2 bases from J, with 10 bases between. The germline gives CDR1 MGHRA, CDR2 YSYEKL. This CDR3 has 16 residues. CDR3: CASSQDGGQTNEKLFF. The CDR3 bases are TGCGCCAGCAGCCAAGATGGAGGACAGACTAATGAAAAACTGTTTTTT.

The rearrangement joins TRBV28 to TRBJ1-5; D remains ambiguous. The germline V gene has CDR1 MDHEN and CDR2 SYDVKM. The V and J ends lost 5 bases and 3 bases respectively, with 11 bases between them. This CDR3 is built from 14 residues. The CDR3 bases are TGTGCCAGCAGTATAGGACTGACCAATCAGCCCCAGCATTTT. This codes for CASSIGLTNQPQHF.

The chain employs TRBV9 and TRBJ1-1; D gene uncertain. Trimming took off 7 bases at V and 0 bases at J, with 7 bases between the two ends. CDR1 and CDR2 from the germline V gene are SGDLS and YYNGEE. The CDR3 covers 12 residues. CDR3 sequence reads: CASQQVNTEAFF. CDR3 DNA sequence: TGTGCCAGCCAGCAGGTGAACACTGAAGCTTTCTTT.

In this sample, this clone turned up once. The chain combines TRBV5-1 with TRBJ1-2; a weak D match, TRBD1 (6 bases). Per germline, CDR1 SGHRS and CDR2 YFSETQ. This CDR3 comprises 14 residues. Trimming removed 0 bases from V and 8 bases from J, with 14 bases in between. For the CDR3, the DNA is TGCGCCAGCAGCTTGGAAGGACAGATGGGGGGCTACACCTTC. Translated: CASSLEGQMGGYTF.

This clone showed up just once. The gene calls are TRBV27 and TRBJ2-7, with 10 bases aligning to TRBD2. Germline V gene sequence: CDR1 MNHEY, CDR2 SMNVEV (reference sequence). The CDR3 consists of 14 residues. Losses at the gene ends were 3 bases for V and 5 bases for J; bases not matched to a gene: 4. This chain's CDR3 is CASSLRLAGDEQYF. CDR3 DNA: TGTGCCAGCAGTTTGAGGCTAGCGGGAGACGAGCAGTACTTC.

The rearrangement uses TRBV5-5 and TRBJ2-7; D is unresolved. The CDR3 contains 14 residues. Germline CDR1 and CDR2: SGHKS and YYEKEE (reference sequence). V was clipped by 1 base and J by 1 base, with 9 bases between them. The CDR3 DNA sequence: TGTGCCAGCAGCTTGTCCCGAGAATCCTACGAGCAGTACTTC. Amino acid sequence: CASSLSRESYEQYF. Full variable domain (missing parts from reference TRBV5-5 and TRBJ2-7): DAGVTQSPTHLIKTRGQQVTLRCSPISGHKSVSWYQQVLGQGPQFIFQYYEKEERGRGNFPDRFSARQFPNYSSELNVNALLLGDSALYLCASSLSRESYEQYFGPGTRLTVT.

The V gene is TRBV28, the J gene TRBJ1-5; weak D call: TRBD1 (5 bases). Per germline, CDR1 MDHEN and CDR2 SYDVKM. With 7 bases removed from V and 5 bases from J, the gap between germline ends came to 12 bases. The CDR3 is made up of 13 amino acids. The CDR3 region is CASISGKDQPQHF. The CDR3 DNA reads as TGTGCCAGCATATCAGGGAAAGATCAGCCCCAGCATTTT.

The chain has TRBV9 and TRBJ2-7; 8 bases map to TRBD2. CDR3 size: 14 residues. Looked up from germline, CDR1 is SGDLS and CDR2 is YYNGEE. With 4 bases clipped from V and 5 bases from J, the junction kept 8 bases outside the gene matches. For the CDR3, the DNA is TGTGCCAGCAGCACGGGACTAGTCAGCGACGAGCAGTACTTC. Residues: CASSTGLVSDEQYF. Based on the CDR3 plus reference TRBV9 and TRBJ2-7, the full variable domain is DSGVTQTPKHLITATGQRVTLRCSPRSGDLSVYWYQQSLDQGLQFLIQYYNGEERAKGNILERFSAQQFPDLHSELNLSSLELGDSALYFCASSTGLVSDEQYFGPGTRLTVT.

The genes are TRBV5-4 and TRBJ2-4; 9 bases match TRBD2. The germline V gene has CDR1 SGHNT and CDR2 YYREEE (reference sequence). This CDR3 has 14 residues. J was trimmed by 0 bases and V by 5 bases; bases with no gene match: 0. Written as DNA, the CDR3 is TGTGCCAGCAGACTAGCGGGAGCCAAAAACATTCAGTACTTC. Translating it yields CASRLAGAKNIQYF. The variable domain in full, with the rest retrieved from reference TRBV5-4 and TRBJ2-4, is ETGVTQSPTHLIKTRGQQVTLRCSSQSGHNTVSWYQQALGQGPQFIFQYYREEENGRGNFPPRFSGLQFPNYSSELNVNALELDDSALYLCASRLAGAKNIQYFGAGTRLSVL.